This T cell receptor (beta chain) was sequenced during a study of T cell repertoires in ileal Crohn's disease. Whole-study findings and limits: All patients with clonality above 26.8% had endoscopic recurrence.

The time point here: neoterminal ileum biopsy at postoperative endoscopy, about 6 months after surgery. This CDR3 comprises 14 residues. CDR1 SQVTM and CDR2 ANQGSEA come from the germline V gene. Trimming stripped 4 bases from V and 4 bases from J, with 14 bases between. Notes on this clone: What it recognizes is unknown.

The assay was immunoSEQ multiplex PCR, and TCRdb's table has in-frame clones only and misses some. The top ten clones hold roughly a sixth of a sample with about 630 clones, 65% to 90% of them seen once. The rearrangement links TRBV29-1 to TRBJ1-3, with D perhaps TRBD1 (6 bases). The source of this sequence is an adult with Crohn's disease. Sequenced: ileal tissue. CDR3 loop: CSVAWGAGGNTIYF. The DNA of the CDR3 is TGCAGCGTTGCATGGGGGGCAGGGGGAAACACCATATATTTT. Full variable domain (rest looked up from reference TRBV29-1 and TRBJ1-3): SAVISQKPSRDICQRGTSLTIQCQVDSQVTMMFWYRQQPGQSLTLIATANQGSEATYESGFVIDKFPISRPNLTFSTLTVSNMSPEDSSIYLCSVAWGAGGNTIYFGEGSWLTVV.